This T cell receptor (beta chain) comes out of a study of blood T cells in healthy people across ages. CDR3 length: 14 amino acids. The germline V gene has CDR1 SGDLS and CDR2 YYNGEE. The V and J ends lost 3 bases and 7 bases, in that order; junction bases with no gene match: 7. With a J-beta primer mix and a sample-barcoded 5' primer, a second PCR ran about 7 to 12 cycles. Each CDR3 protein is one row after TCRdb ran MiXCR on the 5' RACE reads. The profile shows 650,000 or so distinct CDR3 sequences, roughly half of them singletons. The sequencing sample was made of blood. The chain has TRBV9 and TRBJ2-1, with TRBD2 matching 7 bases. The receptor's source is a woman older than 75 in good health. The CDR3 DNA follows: TGTGCCAGCAGCGGGGCGGGAGTCAGGAATGAGCAGTTCTTC. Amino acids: CASSGAGVRNEQFF.